The 5 T cell receptor beta chains below were found in one sample sequenced in a study of shared clonotypes between healthy human individuals. The data were produced by immunoSEQ multiplex PCR, yet TCRdb's version contains in-frame clones alone and is incomplete. The sample shows about 2.4 million clones, 93% of them seen only once. Source material: naive CD4+ T cells from PBMCs. Subset denoted: CD45RA+ positively selected. The receptors here all came from a young man in good health. Some clones in this sample may be carry-over from other donors' samples.

This chain uses TRBV5-1 with TRBJ1-5; weak D call: TRBD1 (6 bases). The CDR3 contains 14 residues. V was trimmed by 4 bases and J by 3 bases, leaving 11 bases between them. CDR1 and CDR2 from the germline V gene are SGHRS and YFSETQ. CDR3 amino acids: CASSPQGNNQPQHF. In nucleotides, the CDR3 is TGCGCCAGCAGCCCACAGGGTAACAATCAGCCCCAGCATTTT.

This rearrangement joins TRBV5-5 to TRBJ2-1; possibly TRBD2 for D (6 bases). Germline loops: CDR1 SGHKS, CDR2 YYEKEE (reference sequence). V was pared by 4 bases and J by 13 bases, with 21 bases between. The CDR3 totals 14 residues. The CDR3 reads CASSIYSTGTLQFF. In nucleotides, the CDR3 is TGTGCCAGCAGCATCTACTCAACCGGGACTCTACAGTTCTTC.

As regards this clone: Distinct nucleotide sequences in the sample also encode this CDR3. This chain uses TRBV7-3 with TRBJ2-1; D is unclear. The CDR3 loop spans 14 amino acids. Deletions cut 1 base from V and 0 bases from J, with 4 bases between. Germline loops: CDR1 SGHTA, CDR2 FQGTGA. CDR3 region: CASSLIDSYNEQFF. The DNA for the CDR3 is TGTGCCAGCAGCTTAATTGACTCCTACAATGAGCAGTTCTTC.

The chain is built from TRBV18 and TRBJ1-2; 8 nucleotides align to TRBD1. V dropped 3 bases and J dropped 8; count of bases not matched to a gene: 8. The CDR3 runs 14 residues. Germline loops: CDR1 KGHSH, CDR2 LQKENI. The CDR3 nucleotides are TGTGCCAGCTCACCCAATCAGGGGGCGGAGGGCTACACCTTC. This codes for CASSPNQGAEGYTF. The full variable domain, rest sourced from reference TRBV18 and TRBJ1-2, is NAGVMQNPRHLVRRRGQEARLRCSPMKGHSHVYWYRQLPEEGLKFMVYLQKENIIDESGMPKERFSAEFPKEGPSILRIQQVVRGDSAAYFCASSPNQGAEGYTFGSGTRLTVV.

This clone was found once. The gene calls are TRBV6-1 and TRBJ2-7; D remains unclear. Germline CDR1 is MNHNS and CDR2 is SASEGT. V was cut by 0 bases and J by 2 bases, with 11 bases left in between. The CDR3 is made up of 15 amino acids. CDR3 nucleotide sequence: TGTGCCAGCAGTGAAGCGCCCCAGCCCACCTACGAGCAGTACTTC. This codes for CASSEAPQPTYEQYF.